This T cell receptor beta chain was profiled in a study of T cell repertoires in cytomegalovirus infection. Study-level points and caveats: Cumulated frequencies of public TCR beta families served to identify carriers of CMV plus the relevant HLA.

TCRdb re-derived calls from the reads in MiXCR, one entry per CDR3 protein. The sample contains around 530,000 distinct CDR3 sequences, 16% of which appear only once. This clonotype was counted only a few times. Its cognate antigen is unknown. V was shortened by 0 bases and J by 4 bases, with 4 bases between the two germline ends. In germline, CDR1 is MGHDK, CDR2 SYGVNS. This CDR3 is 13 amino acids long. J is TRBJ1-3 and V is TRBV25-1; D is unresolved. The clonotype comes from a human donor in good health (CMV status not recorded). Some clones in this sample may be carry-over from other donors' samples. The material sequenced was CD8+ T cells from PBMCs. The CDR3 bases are TGTGCCAGCAGTGAATATAACGGAAACACCATATATTTT. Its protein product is CASSEYNGNTIYF.